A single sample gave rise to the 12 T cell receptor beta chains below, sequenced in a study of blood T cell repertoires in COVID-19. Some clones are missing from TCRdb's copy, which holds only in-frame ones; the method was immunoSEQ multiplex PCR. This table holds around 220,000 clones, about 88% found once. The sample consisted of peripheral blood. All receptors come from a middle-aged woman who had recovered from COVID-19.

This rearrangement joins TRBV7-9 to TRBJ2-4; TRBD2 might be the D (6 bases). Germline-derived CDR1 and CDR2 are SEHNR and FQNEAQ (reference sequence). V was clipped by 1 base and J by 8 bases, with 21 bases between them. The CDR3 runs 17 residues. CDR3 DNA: TGTGCCAGCAGCTTAGGCGGGGCGGGCCGGGCCAGGGACATTCAGTACTTC. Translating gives CASSLGGAGRARDIQYF. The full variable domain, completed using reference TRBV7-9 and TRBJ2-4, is DTGVSQNPRHKITKRGQNVTFRCDPISEHNRLYWYRQTLGQGPEFLTYFQNEAQLEKSRLLSDRFSAERPKGSFSTLEIQRTEQGDSAMYLCASSLGGAGRARDIQYFGAGTRLSVL.

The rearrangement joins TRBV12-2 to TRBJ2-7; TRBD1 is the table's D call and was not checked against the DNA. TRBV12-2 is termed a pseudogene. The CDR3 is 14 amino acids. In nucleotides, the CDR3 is TGTGCAAGTCGCTTAGGAAGGGGGCGGTACGAGCAGTACTTC. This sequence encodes CASRLGRGRYEQYF.

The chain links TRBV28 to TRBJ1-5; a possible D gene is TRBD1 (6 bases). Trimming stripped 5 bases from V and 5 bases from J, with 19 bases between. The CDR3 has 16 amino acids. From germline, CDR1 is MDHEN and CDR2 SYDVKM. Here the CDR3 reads CASSTPATDRYQPQHF. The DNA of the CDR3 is TGTGCCAGCAGTACGCCAGCAACCGACAGGTATCAGCCCCAGCATTTT.

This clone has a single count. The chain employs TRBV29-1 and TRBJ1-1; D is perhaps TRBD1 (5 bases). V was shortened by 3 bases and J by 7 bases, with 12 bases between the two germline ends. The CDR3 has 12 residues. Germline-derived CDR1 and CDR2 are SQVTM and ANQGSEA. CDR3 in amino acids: CSVEGEGVEAFF. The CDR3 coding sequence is TGCAGCGTTGAGGGGGAGGGAGTTGAAGCTTTCTTT.

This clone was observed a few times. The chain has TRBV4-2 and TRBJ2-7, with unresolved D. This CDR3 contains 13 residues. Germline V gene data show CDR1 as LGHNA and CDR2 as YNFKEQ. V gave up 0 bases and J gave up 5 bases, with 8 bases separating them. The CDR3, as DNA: TGTGCCAGCAGCCAAGATCGAGAAAACGAGCAGTACTTC. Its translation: CASSQDRENEQYF.

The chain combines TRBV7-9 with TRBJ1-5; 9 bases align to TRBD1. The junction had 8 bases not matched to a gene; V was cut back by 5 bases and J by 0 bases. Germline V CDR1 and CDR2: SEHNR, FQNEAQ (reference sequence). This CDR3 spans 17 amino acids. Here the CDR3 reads CASSPGTGSYSNQPQHF. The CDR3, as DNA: TGTGCCAGCAGCCCGGGGACAGGGTCTTATAGCAATCAGCCCCAGCATTTT.

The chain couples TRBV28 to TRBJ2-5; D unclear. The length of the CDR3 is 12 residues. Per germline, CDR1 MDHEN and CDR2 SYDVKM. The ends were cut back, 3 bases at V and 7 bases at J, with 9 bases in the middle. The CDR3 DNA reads TGTGCCAGCAGTTTGGGCGCGAGGACCCAGTACTTC. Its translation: CASSLGARTQYF.

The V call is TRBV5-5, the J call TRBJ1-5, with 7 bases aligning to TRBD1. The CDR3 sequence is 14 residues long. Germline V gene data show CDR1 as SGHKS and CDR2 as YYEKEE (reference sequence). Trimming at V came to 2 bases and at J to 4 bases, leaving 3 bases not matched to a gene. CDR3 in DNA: TGTGCCAGCAGCTTCACAGGGGCTAATCAGCCCCAGCATTTT. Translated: CASSFTGANQPQHF.

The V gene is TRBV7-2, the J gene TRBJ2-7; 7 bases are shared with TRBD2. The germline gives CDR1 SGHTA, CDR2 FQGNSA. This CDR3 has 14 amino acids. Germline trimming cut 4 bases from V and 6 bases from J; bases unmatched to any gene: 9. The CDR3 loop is CASSSYGGSGEQYF. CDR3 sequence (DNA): TGTGCCAGCAGCTCCTACGGGGGGAGTGGCGAGCAGTACTTC. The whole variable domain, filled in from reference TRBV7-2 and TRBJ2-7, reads GAGVSQSPSNKVTEKGKDVELRCDPISGHTALYWYRQSLGQGLEFLIYFQGNSAPDKSGLPSDRFSAERTGGSVSTLTIQRTQQEDSAVYLCASSSYGGSGEQYFGPGTRLTVT.

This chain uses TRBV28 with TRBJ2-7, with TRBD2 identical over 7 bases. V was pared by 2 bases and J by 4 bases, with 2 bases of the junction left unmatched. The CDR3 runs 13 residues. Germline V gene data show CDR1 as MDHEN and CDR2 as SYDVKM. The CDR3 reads CASSLNGGYEQYF. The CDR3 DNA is TGTGCCAGCAGTTTAAACGGGGGGTACGAGCAGTACTTC.

CDR3 in DNA: TGTGCCAGCAGCTTGCCTGGGGGACAGGGGAATCAGCCCCAGCATTTT. This encodes CASSLPGGQGNQPQHF. The genes are TRBV28 and TRBJ1-5; TRBD1 matches at 10 bases. Germline CDR1 MDHEN, CDR2 SYDVKM. The CDR3 consists of 16 residues. Losses at the gene ends were 6 bases for V and 4 bases for J; bases not matched to a gene: 9.

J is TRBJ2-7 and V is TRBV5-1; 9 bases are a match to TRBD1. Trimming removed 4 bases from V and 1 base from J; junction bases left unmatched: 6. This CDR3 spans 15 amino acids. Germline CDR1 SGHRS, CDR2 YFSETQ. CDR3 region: CASSTTGGFSYEQYF. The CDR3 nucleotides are TGCGCCAGCAGCACTACAGGGGGCTTTTCCTACGAGCAGTACTTC. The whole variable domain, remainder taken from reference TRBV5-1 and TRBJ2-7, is KAGVTQTPRYLIKTRGQQVTLSCSPISGHRSVSWYQQTPGQGLQFLFEYFSETQRNKGNFPGRFSGRQFSNSRSEMNVSTLELGDSALYLCASSTTGGFSYEQYFGPGTRLTVT.